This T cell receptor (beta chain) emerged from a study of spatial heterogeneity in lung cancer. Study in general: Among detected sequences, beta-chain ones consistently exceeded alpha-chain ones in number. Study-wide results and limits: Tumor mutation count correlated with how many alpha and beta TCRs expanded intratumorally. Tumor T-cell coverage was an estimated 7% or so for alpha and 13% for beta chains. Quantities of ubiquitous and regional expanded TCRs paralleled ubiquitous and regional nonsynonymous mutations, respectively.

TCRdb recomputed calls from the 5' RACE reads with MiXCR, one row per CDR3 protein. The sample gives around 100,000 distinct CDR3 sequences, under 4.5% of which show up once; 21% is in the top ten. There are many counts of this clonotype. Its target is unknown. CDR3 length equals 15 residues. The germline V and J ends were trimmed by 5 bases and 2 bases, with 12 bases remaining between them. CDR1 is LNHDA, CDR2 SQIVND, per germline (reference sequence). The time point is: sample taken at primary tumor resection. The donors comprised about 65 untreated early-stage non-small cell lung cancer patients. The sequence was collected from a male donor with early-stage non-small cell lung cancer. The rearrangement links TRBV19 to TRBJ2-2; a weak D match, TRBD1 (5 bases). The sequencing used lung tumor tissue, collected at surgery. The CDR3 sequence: CASSYLQGNTGELFF. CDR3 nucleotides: TGTGCCAGTAGTTACTTGCAGGGTAACACCGGGGAGCTGTTTTTT.